This T cell receptor beta chain emerged from a study of cytotoxic CD8 clonotypes in ibrutinib-treated CLL (TCRdb year 2021). Context from the whole study: The cohort was composed of about 10 relapsed/refractory and roughly 15 treatment-naive patients; IGHV unmutated status was identified in roughly 17 patients. Partial responses were observed in about 24 patients and complete responses in 2; after a median follow-up of 68 months, remission was maintained in roughly 15 patients and progression was observed in about twelve. Patients were still on ibrutinib when every remission and progressive disease sample was collected. Of the 80 to 95 participants in the trial, roughly 26 had longitudinal samples available. Samples at response were collected after a median of 12 months of treatment, with a range of roughly 6 to 36 months. Cryopreserved peripheral blood mononuclear cells were collected at three points: before therapy, at response, and at either sustained remission or disease progression. On average, each sample had roughly 230,000 productive templates and roughly 95,000 productive rearrangements.

What the time point label conveys for this sample: less than 30 months on ibrutinib. For TCR beta library preparation, roughly 1.8 micrograms of genomic DNA was extracted from cryopreserved PBMCs. Longitudinal blood samples from CLL patients receiving ibrutinib monotherapy were subjected to high-throughput TCR beta sequencing. Patients were enrolled in a phase 2 open-label single-center ibrutinib monotherapy trial. The V end gives up 5 bases and the J end 7 bases, leaving 9 bases in the junction not matched to a gene. The cysteine opens and the phenylalanine closes a CDR3 of 14 amino acids. CDR3 DNA only is kept here, 42 bases in frame from base 1. The germline V gene (reference sequence) specifies MNHEY as CDR1 and SMNVEV as CDR2. As concerns this clone: Its cognate antigen has yet to be identified. No much larger clone is present one base from it, and per-base qualities are unavailable.

A MiSeq instrument was used for deep resolution sequencing, which targeted depths ranging from 1 in 1 million up to 1 in 200,000 T cells, with coverage averaging 10x for each clonotype. The immunoSEQ hsTCRB Kit was used to generate TCR beta libraries. Turning to the authors' computational methods: ImmunoSEQ Data Assistant and ImmunoSEQ Analyzer were used for data analysis, and V, D and J genes were assigned according to IMGT definitions. Clonality was computed as one minus normalized Shannon entropy of productive rearrangement frequencies, ranging from 0 to 1. Only overrepresented clonotypes making up at least 0.05% of each patient's repertoire were included in the public clonotype analysis. Some 13 repertoires from age-matched healthy donors, obtained from immuneACCESS, served as clonality controls. TCRdb holds this immuneACCESS table with in-frame rearrangements only. Some clones are missing; in checked studies, unresolved V genes explain under half, and the rest has no known cause. V and J calls and clone size are copied from that table; D and trimming were computed from the DNA. This sample comprises roughly 200,000 clones, around 70% of them detected only once. Around an eighth of the sample lies in the top ten.

Here is what the overall study found, with its caveats: At ibrutinib response clonality went up, during sustained remission it held steady, and at progression it dropped back toward baseline. Sampling times were not matched between patients in sustained remission and patients whose disease was progressing, and lymph node repertoires were not examined. Public clonotypes were rare and either shrank or stayed stable during treatment, and the rise in clonality at ibrutinib response reflected expansion of private clonotypes. At baseline, clonality was higher than in age-matched healthy donors and showed a strong correlation with circulating CD8+ T-cell counts.

The rearrangement joined TRBV27 to TRBJ1-2, with 8 bases matching TRBD1. This receptor was obtained from a human donor with chronic lymphocytic leukemia. The source material was PBMCs, sampled after 24 months of ibrutinib treatment. The CDR3 here reads CASSPQPTGAGYTF. The sequence in DNA is TGTGCCAGCAGTCCGCAGCCGACAGGGGCTGGCTACACCTTC.